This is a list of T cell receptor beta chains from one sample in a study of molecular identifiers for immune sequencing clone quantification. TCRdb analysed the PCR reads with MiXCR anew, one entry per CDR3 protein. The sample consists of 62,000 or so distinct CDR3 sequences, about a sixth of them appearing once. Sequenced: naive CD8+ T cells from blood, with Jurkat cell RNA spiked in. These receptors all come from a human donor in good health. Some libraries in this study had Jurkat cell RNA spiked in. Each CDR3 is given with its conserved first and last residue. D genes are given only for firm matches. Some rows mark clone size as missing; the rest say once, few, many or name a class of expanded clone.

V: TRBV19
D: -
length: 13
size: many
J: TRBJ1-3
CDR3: CASSPDGGNTIYF
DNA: TGTGCCAGTAGCCCGGACGGTGGAAACACCATATATTTT

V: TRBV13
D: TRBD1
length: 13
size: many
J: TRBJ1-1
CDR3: CASGGQANTEAFF
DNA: TGTGCCAGCGGGGGACAGGCGAACACTGAAGCTTTCTTT

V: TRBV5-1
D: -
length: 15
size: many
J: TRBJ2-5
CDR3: CASSLEPGYMETQYF
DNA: TGCGCCAGCAGCTTGGAGCCAGGGTATATGGAGACCCAGTACTTC

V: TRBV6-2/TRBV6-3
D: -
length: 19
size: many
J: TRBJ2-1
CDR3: CASSYPHRDWRRTGNEQFF
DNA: TGTGCCAGCAGTTACCCACACCGGGACTGGCGGAGGACCGGAAATGAGCAGTTCTTC

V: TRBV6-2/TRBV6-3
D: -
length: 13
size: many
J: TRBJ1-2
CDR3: CASSSTLNYGYTF
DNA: TGTGCCAGCAGTTCTACCTTGAACTATGGCTACACCTTC

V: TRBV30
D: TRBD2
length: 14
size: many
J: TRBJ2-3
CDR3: CAWSLAGRGDTQYF
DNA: TGTGCCTGGAGCCTAGCGGGACGGGGTGATACGCAGTATTTT

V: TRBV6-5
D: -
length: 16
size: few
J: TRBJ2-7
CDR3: CASSYSEGVNSYEQYF
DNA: TGTGCCAGCAGTTACTCGGAAGGGGTGAACTCCTACGAGCAGTACTTC

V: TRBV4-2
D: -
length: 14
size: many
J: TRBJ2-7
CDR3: CASSQDQGVPEQYF
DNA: TGTGCCAGCAGCCAAGATCAGGGAGTACCCGAGCAGTACTTC

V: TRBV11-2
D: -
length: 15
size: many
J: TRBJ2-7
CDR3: CASSGYRDNAYEQYF
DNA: TGTGCCAGCAGCGGCTACCGGGACAATGCCTACGAGCAGTACTTC

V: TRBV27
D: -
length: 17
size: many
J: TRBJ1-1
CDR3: CASSLFPGGGLRTEAFF
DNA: TGTGCCAGCAGTTTATTCCCGGGGGGCGGCTTAAGGACTGAAGCTTTCTTT

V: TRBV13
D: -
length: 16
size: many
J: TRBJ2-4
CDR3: CASSPRLTVAKNIQYF
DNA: TGTGCCAGCAGCCCTCGCCTAACCGTAGCCAAAAACATTCAGTACTTC

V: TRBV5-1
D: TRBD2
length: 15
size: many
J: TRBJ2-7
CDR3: CASRPTSGAPYEQYF
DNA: TGCGCCAGCCGACCGACTAGCGGGGCCCCCTACGAGCAGTACTTC

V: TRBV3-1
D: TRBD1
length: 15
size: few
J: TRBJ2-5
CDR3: CASSRGTGGARTQYF
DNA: TGTGCCAGCAGCCGAGGGACAGGGGGCGCGCGGACCCAGTACTTC

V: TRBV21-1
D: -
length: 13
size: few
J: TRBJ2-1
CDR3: CASPIGGEDERFF
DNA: TGTGCCAGCCCAATTGGGGGAGAGGATGAGCGGTTCTTC

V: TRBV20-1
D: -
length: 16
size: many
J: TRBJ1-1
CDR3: CSARDLQHLLNTEAFF
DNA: TGCAGTGCTAGAGATTTACAACACCTTTTAAACACTGAAGCTTTCTTT

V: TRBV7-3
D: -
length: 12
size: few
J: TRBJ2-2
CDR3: CASSLIDGELFF
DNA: TGTGCCAGCAGCTTAATTGACGGGGAGCTGTTTTTT

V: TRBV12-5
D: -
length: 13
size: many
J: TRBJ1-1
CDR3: CASVVGTNTEAFF
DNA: TGTGCTAGTGTGGTAGGGACCAACACTGAAGCTTTCTTT

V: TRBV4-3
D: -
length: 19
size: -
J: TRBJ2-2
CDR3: CASSQDRKGGGLNTGELFF
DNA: TGCGCCAGCAGCCAAGACCGGAAGGGGGGGGGTTTGAACACCGGGGAGCTGTTTTTT

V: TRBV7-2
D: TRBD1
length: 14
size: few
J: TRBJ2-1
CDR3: CASSIRQGYNEQFF
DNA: TGTGCCAGCAGCATCCGACAGGGGTACAATGAGCAGTTCTTC

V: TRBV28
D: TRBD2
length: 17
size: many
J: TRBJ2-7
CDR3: CASSSGLAGGPGYEQYF
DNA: TGTGCCAGCAGTTCCGGACTAGCGGGAGGGCCTGGGTACGAGCAGTACTTC

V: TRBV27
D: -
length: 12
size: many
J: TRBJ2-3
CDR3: CASSPRADTQYF
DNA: TGTGCCAGCAGTCCCCGCGCAGATACGCAGTATTTT

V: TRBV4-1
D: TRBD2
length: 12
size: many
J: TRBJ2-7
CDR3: CASRAGTYEQYF
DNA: TGCGCCAGCAGAGCGGGGACCTACGAGCAGTACTTC

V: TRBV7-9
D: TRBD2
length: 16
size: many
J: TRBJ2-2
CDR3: CASSLTGLAGAGELFF
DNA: TGTGCCAGCAGCTTAACCGGACTAGCGGGAGCCGGGGAGCTGTTTTTT

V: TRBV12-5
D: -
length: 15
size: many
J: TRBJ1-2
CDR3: CASGLAIGPPDGYTF
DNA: TGTGCTAGTGGTTTGGCTATTGGACCCCCCGACGGCTACACCTTC

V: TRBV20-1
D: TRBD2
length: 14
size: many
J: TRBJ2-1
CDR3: CSAHSGSSYNEQFF
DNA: TGCAGTGCTCATAGCGGGAGTTCCTACAATGAGCAGTTCTTC

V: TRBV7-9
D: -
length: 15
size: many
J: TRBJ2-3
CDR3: CASSLAPGLTDTQYF
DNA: TGTGCCAGCAGCTTAGCGCCAGGGCTCACAGATACGCAGTATTTT

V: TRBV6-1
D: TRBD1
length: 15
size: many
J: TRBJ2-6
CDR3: CALGQLSSGANVLTF
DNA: TGTGCCCTGGGACAGCTTTCCTCTGGGGCCAACGTCCTGACTTTC

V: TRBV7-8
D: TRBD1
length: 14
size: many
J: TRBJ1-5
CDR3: CASSIGQGRGPQHF
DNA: TGTGCCAGCAGCATCGGACAGGGCCGAGGGCCCCAGCATTTT

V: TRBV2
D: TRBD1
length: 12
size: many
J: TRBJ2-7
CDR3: CASRTGGYEQYF
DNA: TGTGCCAGCAGGACAGGGGGCTACGAGCAGTACTTC

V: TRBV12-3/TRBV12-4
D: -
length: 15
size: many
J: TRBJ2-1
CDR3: CASSLIDRTRHEQFF
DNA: TGTGCCAGCAGCTTAATCGATCGTACCAGGCATGAGCAGTTCTTC

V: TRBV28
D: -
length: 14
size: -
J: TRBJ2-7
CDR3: CASSTGRDTYEQYF
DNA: TGTGCCAGCAGTACCGGAAGGGACACCTACGAGCAGTACTTC

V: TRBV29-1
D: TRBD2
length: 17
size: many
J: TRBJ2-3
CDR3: CSVEAWSSGGSTDTQYF
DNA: TGCAGCGTTGAAGCCTGGTCCAGCGGGGGGAGCACAGATACGCAGTATTTT

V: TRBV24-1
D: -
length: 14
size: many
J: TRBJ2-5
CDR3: CATSDPTSEETQYF
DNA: TGTGCCACCAGTGACCCGACATCGGAAGAGACCCAGTACTTC